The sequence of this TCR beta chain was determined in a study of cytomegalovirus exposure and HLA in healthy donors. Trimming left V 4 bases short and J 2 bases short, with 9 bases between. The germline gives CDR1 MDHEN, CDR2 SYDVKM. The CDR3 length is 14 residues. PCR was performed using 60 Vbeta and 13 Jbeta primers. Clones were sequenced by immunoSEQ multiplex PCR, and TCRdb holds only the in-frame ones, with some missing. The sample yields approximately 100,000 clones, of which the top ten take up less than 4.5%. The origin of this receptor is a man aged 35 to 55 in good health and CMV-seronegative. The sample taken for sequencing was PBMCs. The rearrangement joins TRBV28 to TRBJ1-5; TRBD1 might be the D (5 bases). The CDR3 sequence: CASSSPTGNQPQHF. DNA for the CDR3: TGTGCCAGCAGTTCCCCGACAGGCAATCAGCCCCAGCATTTT.